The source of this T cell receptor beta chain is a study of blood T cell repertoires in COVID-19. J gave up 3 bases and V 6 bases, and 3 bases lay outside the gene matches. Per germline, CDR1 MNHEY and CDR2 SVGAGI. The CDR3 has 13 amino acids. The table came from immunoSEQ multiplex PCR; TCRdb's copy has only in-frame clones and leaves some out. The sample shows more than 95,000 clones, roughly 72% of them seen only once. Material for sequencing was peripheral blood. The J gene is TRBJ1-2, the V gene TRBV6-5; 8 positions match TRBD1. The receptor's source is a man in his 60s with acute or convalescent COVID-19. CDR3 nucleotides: TGTGCCAGCAGATTACAGGGGGACTATGGCTACACCTTC. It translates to CASRLQGDYGYTF.